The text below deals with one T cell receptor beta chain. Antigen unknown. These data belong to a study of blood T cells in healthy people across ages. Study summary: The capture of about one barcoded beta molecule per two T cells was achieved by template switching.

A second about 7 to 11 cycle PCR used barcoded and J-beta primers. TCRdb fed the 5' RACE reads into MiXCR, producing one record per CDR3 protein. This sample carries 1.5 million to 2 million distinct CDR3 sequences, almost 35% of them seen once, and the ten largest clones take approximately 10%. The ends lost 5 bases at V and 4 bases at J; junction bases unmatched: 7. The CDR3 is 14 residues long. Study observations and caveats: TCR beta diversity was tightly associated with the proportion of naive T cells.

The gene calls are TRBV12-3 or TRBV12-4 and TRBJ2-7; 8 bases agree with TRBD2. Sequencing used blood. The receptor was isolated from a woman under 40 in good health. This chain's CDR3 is CASSPGTSLYEQYF. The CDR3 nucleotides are TGTGCCAGCAGTCCGGGGACTAGTTTATACGAGCAGTACTTC.